These 28 T cell receptor beta chains originate from one sample sequenced in a study of T cells after yellow fever vaccination. One entry per CDR3 protein, called by TCRdb with MiXCR from the 5' RACE reads. The sample yields approximately 550,000 distinct CDR3 sequences, roughly 12% seen once. The sequencing used PBMCs, collected on the day of the yellow fever booster vaccination. The receptors were sampled from a man aged 30 to 45 who received the YFV17D yellow fever vaccine.

This clonotype was picked up a small number of times. The chain links TRBV6-1 to TRBJ2-1; TRBD1 is a possible D gene (6 bases). The V gene's germline CDR1 is MNHNS and CDR2 SASEGT. V was pared by 7 bases and J by 2 bases, with 15 bases between. There are 15 residues in the CDR3. This CDR3 reads CASTSRGSPYNEQFF. As DNA, the CDR3 is TGTGCCAGCACCTCGAGGGGGAGCCCCTACAATGAGCAGTTCTTC.

This clonotype was counted only a few times. This chain connects TRBV21-1 to TRBJ2-7. TRBV21-1 is described as a pseudogene. This CDR3 spans 15 amino acids. The CDR3 DNA reads TGTGCCAGCAGCAATTGGTTGAGGGGTTCCTACGAGCAGTACTTC. Its protein is CASSNWLRGSYEQYF.

The chain employs TRBV12-3 or TRBV12-4 and TRBJ1-2, with TRBD1 matching over 7 bases. V dropped 5 bases and J dropped 6; count of bases not matched to a gene: 12. The CDR3 has 15 amino acids. CDR3 in DNA: TGTGCCAGCAGTCCTAATTTCCGGGACAGCCATGGCTACACCTTC. It is translated as CASSPNFRDSHGYTF.

The chain employs TRBV15 and TRBJ2-2; D tentatively fits TRBD1 or TRBD2 (5 bases each). The CDR3 is 13 residues long. Germline V gene data show CDR1 as LNHNV and CDR2 as YYDKDF (reference sequence). V lost 1 base, J lost 8 bases, and 8 bases lay in between. The CDR3 loop is CATSRGWGGELFF. DNA of the CDR3: TGTGCCACCAGCAGAGGTTGGGGGGGGGAGCTGTTTTTT.

This clonotype was observed a few times. The chain has TRBV12-3 or TRBV12-4 and TRBJ2-6, with D unclear. The V end was cut by 7 bases, the J end by 0 bases, with 22 bases between. The CDR3 spans 19 residues. CDR3 nucleotide sequence: TGTGCCAGCATCGAAGGCCGGGTGGGGAAAAACTCTGGGGCCAACGTCCTGACTTTC. Residues: CASIEGRVGKNSGANVLTF.

V and J are TRBV20-1 and TRBJ2-7; 10 nucleotides line up with TRBD2. The V segment lost 3 bases and the J segment 7 bases; nucleotides outside the gene matches: 6. The CDR3 consists of 13 residues. Germline assignment: CDR1 DFQATT and CDR2 SNEGSKA (reference sequence). The CDR3 DNA reads as TGCAGTGCTAGTTCTAGCGGGAGACGTGAGCAGTACTTC. Its translation is CSASSSGRREQYF.

This clonotype was counted a few times. The rearrangement links TRBV20-1 to TRBJ2-7; 10 nucleotides align to TRBD2. J lost 2 bases, V lost 3 bases, and 4 bases had no gene match. The CDR3 runs to 14 residues. Germline V gene lookup returns CDR1 DFQATT and CDR2 SNEGSKA (reference sequence). CDR3 in amino acids: CSASGTSETYEQYF. CDR3 bases: TGCAGTGCTAGTGGGACTAGCGAAACCTACGAGCAGTACTTC.

This clonotype appeared many times. The V call is TRBV5-5, the J call TRBJ2-2; 8 bases match TRBD1. V shed 1 base, J shed 7 bases, and the junction held 6 bases outside the gene matches. Germline loops: CDR1 SGHKS, CDR2 YYEKEE (reference sequence). This CDR3 spans 15 amino acids. CDR3 sequence reads: CASSLRTGFSGELFF. CDR3 bases: TGTGCCAGCAGCTTGAGGACAGGGTTTAGCGGGGAGCTGTTTTTT.

This clonotype showed up many times. The chain carries TRBV5-8 and TRBJ2-2; D possibly uses TRBD1 or TRBD2 (5 bases each). The CDR3 has 16 amino acids. CDR1 and CDR2 (germline): SGHTS, YDEGEE. V was shortened by 4 bases and J by 7 bases, with 20 bases between the two germline ends. The CDR3 protein is CASSVLGKGRDGELFF. The CDR3 coding sequence is TGTGCCAGCAGCGTTCTCGGGAAGGGCAGGGACGGGGAGCTGTTTTTT.

The genes are TRBV5-4 and TRBJ2-7; D not resolved. Germline lookup yields CDR1 SGHNT and CDR2 YYREEE (reference sequence). V was shortened by 4 bases and J by 3 bases, with 14 bases between the two germline ends. This CDR3 region has 14 residues. The CDR3, as DNA: TGTGCCAGCAGCCCCAGCCTTCTGAACTACGAGCAGTACTTC. This translates into CASSPSLLNYEQYF.

V and J are TRBV6-5 and TRBJ2-1; D call uncertain. V was cut by 0 bases and J by 2 bases, with 8 bases left in between. Looked up from germline, CDR1 is MNHEY and CDR2 is SVGAGI. The CDR3 sequence is 15 residues long. The CDR3 bases are TGTGCCAGCAGTTACTCGAGGAATACCTACAATGAGCAGTTCTTC. This translates into CASSYSRNTYNEQFF.

In its sample, this clonotype was seen a few times. The V and J genes are TRBV12-3 or TRBV12-4 and TRBJ1-6; 8 bases are shared with TRBD1. J gave up 6 bases and V 8 bases, and 12 bases lay outside the gene matches. The CDR3 is made up of 16 amino acids. CDR3 region: CASSLRWGQVNSPLHF. The CDR3 DNA reads as TGTGCCAGCTCTCTTCGGTGGGGACAGGTTAATTCACCCCTCCACTTT.

This clonotype was seen only a few times. The rearrangement uses TRBV9 and TRBJ2-3; 8 positions match TRBD2. This CDR3 contains 17 residues. The germline V gene has CDR1 SGDLS and CDR2 YYNGEE. V lost 0 bases and J lost 1; bases outside the gene matches: 7. In DNA form, the CDR3 reads TGTGCCAGCAGCGTAGTCGCGGGAGGTGCGGGCACAGATACGCAGTATTTT. Translation: CASSVVAGGAGTDTQYF.

The chain uses TRBV10-3 and TRBJ2-7, with D possibly matching TRBD1 (6 bases). The CDR3 is made up of 14 amino acids. V was cut by 4 bases and J by 5 bases, with 15 bases left in between. The germline V gene has CDR1 ENHRY and CDR2 SYGVKD. CDR3 coding DNA: TGTGCCATCAGTGGACAGGAGCGGATGAACGAGCAGTACTTC. Amino acid sequence: CAISGQERMNEQYF.

This clonotype was seen more than once but under ten times. J is TRBJ2-7 and V is TRBV14, with D perhaps TRBD1 or TRBD2 (5 bases each). The V gene's germline CDR1 is SGHDN and CDR2 FVKESK. This CDR3 region has 14 residues. Trimming removed 4 bases from V and 5 bases from J, with 15 bases in between. The DNA of the CDR3 is TGTGCCAGCAGCCGCCGGGACCCCCGGGACGAGCAGTACTTC. Translation: CASSRRDPRDEQYF.

This clonotype has just a few counts. The chain has TRBV20-1 and TRBJ2-2; no firm D call. This CDR3 region has 13 residues. CDR1 is DFQATT and CDR2 is SNEGSKA in the germline V gene (reference sequence). V gave up 1 base and J gave up 4 bases, with 7 bases separating them. The CDR3 loop reads CSARGFITGELFF. As DNA, the CDR3 is TGCAGTGCTAGAGGTTTTATCACCGGGGAGCTGTTTTTT.

This clonotype occurred a few times. The chain combines TRBV7-8 with TRBJ2-7; D is possibly TRBD1 or TRBD2 (5 bases each). From germline, CDR1 is SGHVS and CDR2 FQNEAQ. The CDR3 length is 15 residues. V lost 5 bases and J lost 5, with 19 bases in between. The CDR3 loop is CASSELGTRQHEQYF. The CDR3 DNA follows: TGTGCCAGCAGCGAACTTGGGACCCGCCAGCACGAGCAGTACTTC.

This clonotype was counted a few times. The rearrangement joins TRBV9 to TRBJ2-2; D assignment may be TRBD1 or TRBD2 (5 bases each). V was clipped by 3 bases and J by 4 bases, with 13 bases between them. The CDR3 covers 15 residues. CDR1 and CDR2 from the germline V gene are SGDLS and YYNGEE. CDR3 residues: CASSARDLGTGELFF. Here the CDR3 DNA reads TGTGCCAGCAGCGCCCGGGACCTCGGCACCGGGGAGCTGTTTTTT.

The V call is TRBV7-9, the J call TRBJ2-7, with 7 bases identical to TRBD1. Trimming took 6 bases from V and 2 from J; bases not matched to a gene: 7. The CDR3 extends over 14 amino acids. CDR1 is SEHNR and CDR2 is FQNEAQ in the germline V gene (reference sequence). CDR3 protein: CASSRGQAPYEQYF. The CDR3 bases are TGTGCCAGCAGTCGTGGACAGGCCCCCTACGAGCAGTACTTC.

The rearrangement links TRBV7-2 to TRBJ2-2, with 8 bases that match TRBD1. The V and J ends lost 3 bases and 4 bases, in that order; junction bases with no gene match: 4. CDR3 length: 15 amino acids. The germline V gene has CDR1 SGHTA and CDR2 FQGNSA. CDR3 sequence (DNA): TGTGCCAGCAGCTTGGACAGGGCGGTCACCGGGGAGCTGTTTTTT. Translating gives CASSLDRAVTGELFF.

The chain carries TRBV18 and TRBJ1-1; no firm D call. With 2 bases removed from V and 7 bases from J, the gap between germline ends came to 11 bases. The CDR3 spans 13 residues. Germline V gene sequence: CDR1 KGHSH, CDR2 LQKENI. CDR3 residues: CASSPSTANEAFF. In DNA form, the CDR3 reads TGTGCCAGCTCACCAAGTACAGCGAATGAAGCTTTCTTT.

This chain joins TRBV6-2 or TRBV6-3 and TRBJ2-1; possibly TRBD1 for D (6 bases). Trimming left V 6 bases short and J 14 bases short, with 14 bases between. The length of the CDR3 is 11 residues. Germline V gene data show CDR1 as MNHEY and CDR2 as SVGEGT. CDR3 in amino acids: CASRTGHPEFF. DNA for the CDR3: TGTGCCAGCAGAACGGGACACCCGGAGTTCTTC.

The chain couples TRBV7-9 to TRBJ1-2, with a tentative D call TRBD1 (6 bases). The V and J ends lost 5 bases and 6 bases respectively, with 13 bases between them. The CDR3 is 13 residues long. Germline V gene sequence: CDR1 SEHNR, CDR2 FQNEAQ (reference sequence). For the CDR3, the DNA is TGTGCCAGCAGCGTTCAGGGGAATGATGGCTACACCTTC. Residues: CASSVQGNDGYTF.

The rearrangement links TRBV9 to TRBJ2-1; D gene unclear. This CDR3 is built from 12 residues. V lost 4 bases and J lost 7, with 9 bases in between. Germline lookup yields CDR1 SGDLS and CDR2 YYNGEE. CDR3 DNA: TGTGCCAGCAGCCATACCCCTAATGAGCAGTTCTTC. It codes for CASSHTPNEQFF.

This clonotype turned up a few times. The gene calls are TRBV28 and TRBJ1-3; D might be TRBD1 (6 bases). Trimming left V 5 bases short and J 4 bases short, with 9 bases between. Germline lookup yields CDR1 MDHEN and CDR2 SYDVKM. The CDR3 is 13 residues long. The CDR3 DNA is TGTGCCAGCAGTCCCGGGACAGGAAACACCATATATTTT. As protein: CASSPGTGNTIYF. The variable domain in full, completed from reference TRBV28 and TRBJ1-3, reads DVKVTQSSRYLVKRTGEKVFLECVQDMDHENMFWYRQDPGLGLRLIYFSYDVKMKEKGDIPEGYSVSREKKERFSLILESASTNQTSMYLCASSPGTGNTIYFGEGSWLTVV.

The chain joins TRBV10-3 to TRBJ1-2, with a weak D call TRBD1 (6 bases). V lost 6 bases to trimming and J lost 6 bases, with 20 bases between them. The CDR3 runs to 15 residues. Germline CDR1 ENHRY, CDR2 SYGVKD. CDR3 sequence reads: CAIRSRDTIYDGYTF. The CDR3 DNA sequence: TGTGCCATCAGATCCCGGGACACAATCTATGATGGCTACACCTTC.

The chain employs TRBV20-1 and TRBJ1-4; D uncertain. Trimming took off 2 bases at V and 6 bases at J, with 16 bases between the two ends. This CDR3 spans 15 amino acids. Germline loops: CDR1 DFQATT, CDR2 SNEGSKA (reference sequence). The CDR3: CSARTPASGHEKLFF. For the CDR3, the DNA is TGCAGTGCTAGAACCCCGGCCAGCGGGCATGAAAAACTGTTTTTT.

This clonotype has only a few counts. This chain links TRBV5-1 with TRBJ1-2, with D unclear. Germline values: CDR1 SGHRS, CDR2 YFSETQ. The CDR3 has 14 residues. Trimming pared 0 bases from V and 8 bases from J, leaving 14 bases between. The CDR3 loop reads CASSLETGSGGYTF. In DNA form, the CDR3 reads TGCGCCAGCAGCTTGGAAACGGGGTCTGGGGGCTACACCTTC.